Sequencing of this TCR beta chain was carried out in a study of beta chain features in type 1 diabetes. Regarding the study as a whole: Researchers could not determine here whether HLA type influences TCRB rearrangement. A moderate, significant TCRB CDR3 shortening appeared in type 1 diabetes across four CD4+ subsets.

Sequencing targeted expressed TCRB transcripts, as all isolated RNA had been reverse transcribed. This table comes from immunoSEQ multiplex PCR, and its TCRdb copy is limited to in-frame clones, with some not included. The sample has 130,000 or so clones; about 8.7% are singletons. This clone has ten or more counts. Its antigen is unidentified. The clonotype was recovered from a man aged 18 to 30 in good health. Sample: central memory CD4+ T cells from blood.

The CDR3 sequence is CASSSTSGTYEQYF. CDR3 coding DNA: TGTGCCAGCAGTTCTACTTCAGGGACCTACGAGCAGTACTTC. The chain is built from TRBV7-9 and TRBJ2-7, with a weak D call TRBD1 (5 bases). Germline loops: CDR1 SEHNR, CDR2 FQNEAQ (reference sequence). Deletions cut 6 bases from V and 2 bases from J, with 14 bases between. The CDR3 length is 14 residues.